This T cell receptor beta chain was identified in a study of blood T cells in healthy people across ages (dated by TCRdb to about 2015). Regarding the research as a whole: In model experiments, template switching captured roughly one uniquely barcoded TCR beta cDNA molecule for every two T cells. For two donors (one aged 18 to 30 and one aged 80 or older), the study analyzed two additional independent replicas of 1 million unique cDNA reads from the same blood draw. To avoid experimental bias, donors of different ages were distributed randomly across sequencing lanes. The donors were split into four age groups: young (average 16 years), middle-aged (39), aged (roughly 60) and long-lived (roughly 88). To track age-related changes in TCR beta repertoire diversity, the study relied on deep sequencing normalized with unique cDNA molecular identifiers. What the work shows at the level of the full study, not this receptor alone: The long-lived group showed more naive CD4+ T cells, fewer expanded clones and increased TCR diversity than the aged group, suggesting age selection. Estimates of total diversity based on one million sequenced T cells were regarded as lower bounds and as underestimates. The percentage of naive T cells measured by flow cytometry correlated strongly with observed TCR beta diversity. As age increased, observed TCR beta diversity per million T cells dropped in a roughly linear way, and a significant reduction was already evident by age about 36. Because donor CMV infection status was unknown, age-related changes in expanded clonotypes were potentially confounded. Because profiling used bulk unsorted PBMCs, naive and antigen-experienced compartments could not be compared conclusively.

The library came from 5' RACE. For sequencing, an Illumina HiSeq 2500 was employed. A second about 6 to 11 cycle PCR used a sample-barcoded 5' primer and a J-beta primer mix. Each TCR beta cDNA molecule received a unique molecular identifier from a template-switch 5' adaptor carrying 12 random nucleotides. Each sample yielded at least 2.5 million CDR3-containing paired-end reads. First-strand cDNA was synthesized from all RNA with the Mint cDNA synthesis kit, primed by a TRBC-specific oligonucleotide. All cDNA was treated with uracil-DNA glycosylase and then went through a first 18-cycle PCR with the universal primers M1SS and BC2_uni_R. The study's own analysis went as follows. For normalization, 1 million high-quality reads were randomly selected from each sample, with every read carrying a distinct molecular identifier. Instead of being binned into consensus sequences, reads with shared molecular identifiers were discarded. CDR3 identification, clonotype clustering and error correction used MiTCR with a Q25 quality threshold and the strictest error-elimination algorithm. Lower-bound total TCR beta diversity was estimated with a nonparametric unseen species model using Euler transformation. Starting from the raw public reads, TCRdb applied fastp trimming at Q25, assembled clones with MiXCR and retained in-frame beta chains. Entries that share a CDR3 protein sequence are merged under the most common genes and DNA. The V and J calls come from TCRdb's annotation, not from the publication. The table for this sample lists about 290,000 distinct CDR3 sequences; roughly 26% of them were counted only once. Over 25% of the sample lies in the top ten.

At least ten counts were recorded for this clonotype. There is no known antigen for this receptor. The input lacks base qualities; no much larger clone sits a single base away. CDR1 and CDR2, looked up from the germline V gene, are SGDLS and YYNGEE. Reading from cysteine to phenylalanine, the CDR3 counts 17 amino acids. Only the CDR3 portion is preserved as DNA: 51 bases, with reading frame beginning at the first base. V and J are truncated by 4 bases and 3 bases respectively, leaving an intervening sequence of 22 bases. The donors were roughly 38 Caucasian individuals from Russia, aged roughly 6 to 90 years, who were systemically healthy. About 10 milliliters of peripheral blood were drawn from each donor into EDTA-treated Vacutainer tubes. Ficoll-Paque density-gradient centrifugation was used to isolate PBMCs, with at least 6.5 million per sample. Trizol reagent was used to extract total RNA from the PBMCs, yielding at least 6 micrograms per sample. For every donor, an aliquot of PBMCs went through flow cytometry to measure the percentages of naive CD45RAhigh/CD27high T cells.

In this chain, TRBV9 is recombined with TRBJ2-5, with TRBD2 tentatively as D gene (5 bases match). This sequence was found in a woman between 65 and 79 years old in good health. Material for sequencing was blood. The CDR3 is CASSLVGKTPGEETQYF. The nucleotides read TGTGCCAGCAGCCTAGTGGGGAAGACTCCCGGGGAAGAGACCCAGTACTTC.